Reported below is one TCR beta chain. The data are from a study of T cell changes during pregnancy in multiple sclerosis. Sequencing used immunoSEQ multiplex PCR; TCRdb keeps in-frame clones, though not all of them. Among about 41,000 clones listed, 90% were seen once. Germline V gene sequence: CDR1 KGHSH, CDR2 LQKENI. V shed 3 bases, J shed 5 bases, and the junction held 4 bases outside the gene matches. The CDR3 covers 14 residues. The origin of this receptor is a female donor with multiple sclerosis, enrolled in a pregnancy study. The chain employs TRBV18 and TRBJ1-3; TRBD1 aligns across 7 bases. The source was CD8+ T cells from peripheral blood mononuclear cells, collected in the third trimester of pregnancy. CDR3 sequence reads: CASSPDRERNTIYF. The CDR3 region has the DNA TGTGCCAGCTCACCTGACAGGGAAAGAAACACCATATATTTT.